Given below is one T cell receptor (beta chain) in context. This clone was observed a single time. Its antigen specificity is not known. There are no base qualities to consult, and no much larger clone falls within one base. The protocol used for the library was the immunoSEQ multiplex PCR assay. Per the original workflow: During preprocessing, nonproductive sequences were removed, along with CDR3s that did not begin with C, did not end with F or W, or were shorter than 7 amino acids. The MANAFEST web app was used to call antigen-specific clonotypes on the basis of expansion compared with the reference and with other culture wells. To be counted as positive, a clone had to show significant expansion compared with the reference culture, at an FDR below 0.05, in 2 of 3 replicate wells. To be called positive, a clone also had to show significant expansion compared with every other tandem well and an odds ratio greater than 5. After three terminal residues were trimmed from each end, CDR3 homology was quantified as pairwise Levenshtein distance using the stringdist R package. Not all clones reach the TCRdb copy of this immuneACCESS table, which keeps in-frame sequences only. Checked studies attribute under half of the gap to unresolved V genes and leave the rest unexplained. V and J calls plus clone size are reproduced from that table; the DNA served to infer D and trimming. The sample records over 15,000 clones, around 70% of which are singletons. 30% of the sample is held by the ten biggest clonotypes.

The CDR3 runs 14 residues from the cysteine to the phenylalanine. Just the 42-base CDR3 DNA is kept, in frame starting at base 1. As encoded in the germline V gene (reference sequence), CDR1 is SEHNR while CDR2 is FQNEAQ. Trimming costs V 5 bases and J 8 bases, and their ends lie 15 bases apart. CD4+ T cells from unexposed donors were collected before the COVID-19 pandemic (2011-2018). The EasySep CD4+ T cell isolation kit was used to isolate CD4+ T cells once the cultures had run for ten to eleven days. As far as cell numbers permitted, CD4+ T cells from unexposed donors were tested for reactivity against SARS-CoV-2 S and N as well as four spike pools from common cold coronaviruses. Each well received a few million PBMCs, cultured in IMDM supplemented with around 5% human AB serum and roughly 9.5 IU/ml IL-2. Half of the culture medium was replaced with fresh IL-2-containing medium on days 3 and 7. In general, triplicate replicate wells were used for every peptide culture condition. Leukapheresis product for the unexposed donors was purchased commercially. PBMCs were isolated from leukapheresis product or whole blood by Ficoll-Paque PLUS gradient centrifugation. PBMCs were either cryopreserved at -140 degrees C or used fresh in the expansion assay. The QIAamp Micro DNA Kit was used to extract genomic DNA from the CD4+ T cells.

The sample belongs to a study of CD4 T cells in relation to SARS-CoV-2 and coronaviruses (dated by TCRdb to 2020 to 2022). Study-level background: In the ViraFEST assay, PBMCs were cultured with antigen for nine to ten days, after which TCR beta CDR3s were sequenced to identify clonal expansions specific to the antigen. HLA restriction was mapped for shared crossreactive spike epitopes using patient-derived lymphoblastoid cell lines. The study assessed, at the TCR clonotype level, memory CD4+ T cell crossreactivity between SARS-CoV-2 and common cold coronavirus spike proteins. An HIV-1 Nef peptide pool or a culture without peptide was used as the negative reference condition. Expansion assays from other donors in the study were sequenced with a different, Illumina-based TCR-beta assay. The Adaptive Biotechnologies TCR-sequencing kit was used for samples from three pre-COVID donors and for the naive versus memory experiments, whereas the other data were Illumina-based. Summary of the overall study and its limitations: Small numbers of patients and of tested TCRs limited the study. Crossreactive clones showed significantly weaker SARS-CoV-2-driven expansion than monoreactive clones, consistent with antigenic imprinting. Because the crossreactivity analysis focused on spike protein, crossreactivity against other viral proteins was not assessed. No donor contributed both pre-pandemic and post-infection samples, which limited tracing the source of pre-existing responses. Memory CD4+ clonotypes crossrecognizing SARS-CoV-2 and at least one common cold coronavirus spike were found in around 65% of donors.

Sequencing used CD4+ T cells from PBMCs, cultured in vitro. The origin of this receptor is a human donor in good health. The sequence is built from TRBV7-9 and TRBJ1-4; confidence is insufficient to name the D gene. The sequence in DNA is TGTGCCAGCAGCAACACCCCCAACGAGGAAAAACTGTTTTTT. It is translated as CASSNTPNEEKLFF.